The T cell receptor (beta chain) described here comes from a study of Ad26.COV2.S vaccination and SARS-CoV-2 variants. The overall study: Each vaccinee took Ad26.COV2.S intramuscularly, once or twice 56 days apart.

There are 12 residues in the CDR3. CDR1 is ENHRY and CDR2 is SYGVKD in the germline V gene. V dropped 7 bases and J dropped 4 bases, with 7 bases sitting between them. This table comes from immunoSEQ multiplex PCR, and its TCRdb copy is limited to in-frame clones, with some not included. The sample lists roughly 270,000 clones, more than 75% occurring once. Treatment here: roughly 18 received Ad26.COV2.S at low or high dose, single or two shots; roughly 5 received placebo; per-sample allocation not given. Day 63 after the first injection of vaccine or placebo was the sampling time. The clonotype was recovered from a person between 18 and 65 years old who received the Ad26.COV2.S COVID-19 vaccine or a placebo. The V gene is TRBV10-3, the J gene TRBJ2-2; D possibly matches TRBD1 or TRBD2 (5 bases each). The sequencing here drew on peripheral blood, taken in a trial of Ad26.COV2.S vaccine versus placebo. The CDR3 sequence is CAITGTTGELFF. In nucleotides, the CDR3 is TGTGCCATCACAGGGACCACCGGGGAGCTGTTTTTT.